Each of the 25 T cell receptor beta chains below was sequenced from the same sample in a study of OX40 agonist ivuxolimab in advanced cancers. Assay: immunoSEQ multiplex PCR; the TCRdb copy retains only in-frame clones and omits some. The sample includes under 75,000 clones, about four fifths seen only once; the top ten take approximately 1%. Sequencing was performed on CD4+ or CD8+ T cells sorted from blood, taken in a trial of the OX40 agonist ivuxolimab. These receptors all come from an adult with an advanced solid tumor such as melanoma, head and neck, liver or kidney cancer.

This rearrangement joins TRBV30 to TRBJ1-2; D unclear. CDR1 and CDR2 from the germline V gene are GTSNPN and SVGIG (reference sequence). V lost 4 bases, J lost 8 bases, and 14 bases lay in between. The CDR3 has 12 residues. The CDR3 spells CAWILVGSGYTF. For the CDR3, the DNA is TGTGCCTGGATACTGGTGGGTAGCGGCTACACCTTC.

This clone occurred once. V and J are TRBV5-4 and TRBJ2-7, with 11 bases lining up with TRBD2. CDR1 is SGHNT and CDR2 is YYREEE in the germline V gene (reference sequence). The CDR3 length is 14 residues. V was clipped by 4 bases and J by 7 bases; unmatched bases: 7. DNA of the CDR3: TGTGCCAGCAGCCTTATAGCGGGGGGGCAAGAGCAGTACTTC. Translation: CASSLIAGGQEQYF.

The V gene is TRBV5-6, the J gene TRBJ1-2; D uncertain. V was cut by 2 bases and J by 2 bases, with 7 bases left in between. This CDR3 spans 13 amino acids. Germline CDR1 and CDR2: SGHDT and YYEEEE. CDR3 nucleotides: TGTGCCAGCAGCTTAGACACGAACTATGGCTACACCTTC. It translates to CASSLDTNYGYTF.

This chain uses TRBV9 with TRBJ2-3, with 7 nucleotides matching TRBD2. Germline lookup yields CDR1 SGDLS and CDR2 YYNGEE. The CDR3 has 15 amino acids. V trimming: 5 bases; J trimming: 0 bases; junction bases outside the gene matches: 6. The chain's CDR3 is CASSATSTSTDTQYF. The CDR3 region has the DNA TGTGCCAGCAGTGCGACTAGCACTAGCACAGATACGCAGTATTTT. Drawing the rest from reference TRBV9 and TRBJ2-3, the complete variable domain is DSGVTQTPKHLITATGQRVTLRCSPRSGDLSVYWYQQSLDQGLQFLIQYYNGEERAKGNILERFSAQQFPDLHSELNLSSLELGDSALYFCASSATSTSTDTQYFGPGTRLTVL.

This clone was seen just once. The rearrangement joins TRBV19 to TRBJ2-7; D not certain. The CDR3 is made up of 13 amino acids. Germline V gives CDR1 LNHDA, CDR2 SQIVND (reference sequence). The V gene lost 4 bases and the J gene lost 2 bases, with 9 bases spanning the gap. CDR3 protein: CASSTGLTYEQYF. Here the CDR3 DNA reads TGTGCCAGTAGTACCGGATTGACCTACGAGCAGTACTTC.

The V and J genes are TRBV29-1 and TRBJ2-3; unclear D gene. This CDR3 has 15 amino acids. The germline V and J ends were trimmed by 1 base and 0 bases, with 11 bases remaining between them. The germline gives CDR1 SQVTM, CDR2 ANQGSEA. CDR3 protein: CSVEGLGYSTDTQYF. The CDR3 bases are TGCAGCGTTGAAGGTTTGGGGTATAGCACAGATACGCAGTATTTT.

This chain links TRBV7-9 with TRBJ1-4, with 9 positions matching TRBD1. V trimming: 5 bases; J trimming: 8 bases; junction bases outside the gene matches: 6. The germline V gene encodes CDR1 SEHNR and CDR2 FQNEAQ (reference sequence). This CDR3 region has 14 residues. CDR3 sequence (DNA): TGTGCCAGCAGCAAGGACAGGGGTAACGAAAAACTGTTTTTT. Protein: CASSKDRGNEKLFF.

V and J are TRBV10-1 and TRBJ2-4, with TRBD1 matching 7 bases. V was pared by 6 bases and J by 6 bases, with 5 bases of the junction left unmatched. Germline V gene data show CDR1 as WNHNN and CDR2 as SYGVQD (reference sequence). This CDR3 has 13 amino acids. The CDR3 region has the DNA TGCGCCAGCAGCGGATGGACAGGAAACATTCAGTACTTC. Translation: CASSGWTGNIQYF.

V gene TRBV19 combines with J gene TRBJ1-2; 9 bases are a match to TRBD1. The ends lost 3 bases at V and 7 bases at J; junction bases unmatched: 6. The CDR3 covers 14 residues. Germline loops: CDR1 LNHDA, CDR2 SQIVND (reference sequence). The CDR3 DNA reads TGTGCCAGTAGTATCCCGGGACAGGGTTCTGGCTACACCTTC. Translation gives CASSIPGQGSGYTF.

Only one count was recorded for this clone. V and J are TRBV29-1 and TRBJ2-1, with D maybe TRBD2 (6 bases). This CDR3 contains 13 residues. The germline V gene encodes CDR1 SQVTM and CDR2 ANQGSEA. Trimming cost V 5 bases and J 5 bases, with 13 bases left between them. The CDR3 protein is CSVSGLRNNEQFF. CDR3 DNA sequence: TGCAGCGTTAGCGGGTTGAGGAACAATGAGCAGTTCTTC.

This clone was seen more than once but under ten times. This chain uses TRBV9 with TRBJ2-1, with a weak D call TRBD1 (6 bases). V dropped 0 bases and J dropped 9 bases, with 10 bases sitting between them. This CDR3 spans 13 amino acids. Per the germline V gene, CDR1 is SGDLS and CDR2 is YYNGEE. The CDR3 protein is CASSVVQGAEQFF. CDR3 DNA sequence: TGTGCCAGCAGCGTAGTACAGGGTGCTGAGCAGTTCTTC.

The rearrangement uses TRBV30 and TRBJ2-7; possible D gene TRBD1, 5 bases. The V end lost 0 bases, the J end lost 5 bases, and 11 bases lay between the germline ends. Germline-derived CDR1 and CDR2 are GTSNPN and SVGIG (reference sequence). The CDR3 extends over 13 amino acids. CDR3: CAWSVNQGNEQYF. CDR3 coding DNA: TGTGCCTGGAGTGTAAACCAGGGTAACGAGCAGTACTTC.

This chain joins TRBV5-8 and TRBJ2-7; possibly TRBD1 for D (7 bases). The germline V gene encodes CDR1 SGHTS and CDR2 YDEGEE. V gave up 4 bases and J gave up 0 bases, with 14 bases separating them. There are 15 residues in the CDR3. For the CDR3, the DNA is TGTGCCAGCAGCGGGCGGGACAGCCTCTCCTACGAGCAGTACTTC. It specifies CASSGRDSLSYEQYF.

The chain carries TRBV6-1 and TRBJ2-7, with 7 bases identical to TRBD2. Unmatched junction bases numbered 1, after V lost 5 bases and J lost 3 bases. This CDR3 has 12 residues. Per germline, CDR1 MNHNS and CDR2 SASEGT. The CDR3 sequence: CASSSGGYEQYF. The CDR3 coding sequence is TGTGCCAGCAGTTCGGGGGGCTACGAGCAGTACTTC.

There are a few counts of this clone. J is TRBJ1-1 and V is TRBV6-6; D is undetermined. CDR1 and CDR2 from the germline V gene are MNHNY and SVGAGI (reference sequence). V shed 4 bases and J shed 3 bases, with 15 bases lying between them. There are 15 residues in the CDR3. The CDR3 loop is CASSSFPLGYTEAFF. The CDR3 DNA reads TGTGCCAGCAGTTCTTTCCCCCTCGGTTACACTGAAGCTTTCTTT.

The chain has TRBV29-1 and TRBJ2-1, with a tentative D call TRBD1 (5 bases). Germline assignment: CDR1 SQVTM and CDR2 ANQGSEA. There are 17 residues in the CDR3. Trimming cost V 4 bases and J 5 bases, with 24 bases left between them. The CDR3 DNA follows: TGCAGCGTTGTTCGGTTTGAAGGACACCGAGTGGACAATGAGCAGTTCTTC. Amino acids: CSVVRFEGHRVDNEQFF.

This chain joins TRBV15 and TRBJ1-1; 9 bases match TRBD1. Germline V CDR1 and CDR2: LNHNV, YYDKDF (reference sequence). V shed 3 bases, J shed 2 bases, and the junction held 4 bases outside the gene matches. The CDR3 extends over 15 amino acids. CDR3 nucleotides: TGTGCCACCAGCAGCCACAGGGGGCCCAACACTGAAGCTTTCTTT. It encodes CATSSHRGPNTEAFF.

CDR3 in DNA: TGTGCCAGCAGCTCATCACAGGTTCGTTCCTACGAGCAGTACTTC. Its protein product is CASSSSQVRSYEQYF. The V gene is TRBV5-4, the J gene TRBJ2-7; D is possibly TRBD1 (5 bases). Germline CDR1 and CDR2: SGHNT and YYREEE (reference sequence). V was cut by 3 bases and J by 1 base, with 14 bases left in between. The CDR3 has 15 residues.

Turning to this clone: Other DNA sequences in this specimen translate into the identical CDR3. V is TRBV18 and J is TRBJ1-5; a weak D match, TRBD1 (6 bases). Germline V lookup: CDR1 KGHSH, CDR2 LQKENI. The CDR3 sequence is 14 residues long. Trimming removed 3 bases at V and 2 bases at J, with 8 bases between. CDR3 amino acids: CASSPGAGNQPQHF. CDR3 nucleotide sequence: TGTGCCAGCTCACCGGGGGCGGGCAATCAGCCCCAGCATTTT.

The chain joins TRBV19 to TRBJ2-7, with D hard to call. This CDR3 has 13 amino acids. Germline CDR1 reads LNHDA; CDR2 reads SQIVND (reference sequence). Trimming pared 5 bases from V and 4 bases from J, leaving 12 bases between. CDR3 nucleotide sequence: TGTGCCAGTAGTTATGACGGCGGATACGAGCAGTACTTC. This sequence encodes CASSYDGGYEQYF.

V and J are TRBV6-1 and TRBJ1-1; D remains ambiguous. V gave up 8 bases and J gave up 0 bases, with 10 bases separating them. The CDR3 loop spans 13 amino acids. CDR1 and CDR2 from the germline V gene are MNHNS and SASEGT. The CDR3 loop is CASFPPVNTEAFF. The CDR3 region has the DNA TGTGCCAGCTTTCCCCCCGTGAACACTGAAGCTTTCTTT.

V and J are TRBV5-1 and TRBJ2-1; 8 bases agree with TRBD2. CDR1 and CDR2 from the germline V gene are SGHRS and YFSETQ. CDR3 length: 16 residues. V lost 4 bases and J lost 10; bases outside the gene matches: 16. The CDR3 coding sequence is TGCGCCAGCAGCCCCCTAGAAGCGGGGGACAAGGGGGAGCAGTTCTTC. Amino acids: CASSPLEAGDKGEQFF.

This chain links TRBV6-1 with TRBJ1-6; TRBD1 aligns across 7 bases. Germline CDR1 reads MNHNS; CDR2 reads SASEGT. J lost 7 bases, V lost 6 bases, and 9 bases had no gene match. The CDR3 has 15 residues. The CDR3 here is CASRSYRGVNSPLHF. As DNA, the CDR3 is TGTGCCAGCAGAAGCTACAGGGGTGTAAATTCACCCCTCCACTTT.

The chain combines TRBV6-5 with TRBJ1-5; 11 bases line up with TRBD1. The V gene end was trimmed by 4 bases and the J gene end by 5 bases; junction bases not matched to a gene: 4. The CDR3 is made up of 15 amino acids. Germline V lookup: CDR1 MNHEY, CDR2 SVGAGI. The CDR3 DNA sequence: TGTGCCAGCAGTTGGACAGGGGGCCCCGATCAGCCCCAGCATTTT. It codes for CASSWTGGPDQPQHF.

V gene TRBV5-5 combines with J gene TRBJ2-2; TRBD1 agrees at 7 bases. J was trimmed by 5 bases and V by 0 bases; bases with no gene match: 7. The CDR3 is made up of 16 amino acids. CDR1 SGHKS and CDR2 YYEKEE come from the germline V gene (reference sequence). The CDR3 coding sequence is TGTGCCAGCAGCTTGGAAGGGACAGCAAATACCGGGGAGCTGTTTTTT. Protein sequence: CASSLEGTANTGELFF.